One and the same sample provided the 20 T cell receptor beta chains below, sequenced in a study of cytomegalovirus exposure and HLA in healthy donors. The PCR employed 60 Vbeta primers together with 13 Jbeta primers. Data came from immunoSEQ multiplex PCR; TCRdb stores just in-frame clones and leaves some out. Seen here are approximately 120,000 clones, nearly 70% observed once, and the top ten hold approximately 5.4%. Sequenced sample: PBMCs. The receptor source for this set is a woman aged 70 to 79 in good health and CMV-seropositive.

For this clone: Its ends do not fully match the called genes, so a read error is possible. The chain links TRBV7-9 to TRBJ2-7; tentative D call: TRBD1 (6 bases). Germline V lookup: CDR1 SEHNR, CDR2 FQNEAQ (reference sequence). The CDR3 covers 12 residues. CDR3 sequence: CSSSLQGYEQYF. CDR3 DNA sequence: TGTTCCAGCAGCCTACAGGGCTACGAGCAGTACTTC.

This chain connects TRBV2 to TRBJ1-1; TRBD1 might be the D (6 bases). Trimming pared 6 bases from V and 5 bases from J, leaving 7 bases between. The CDR3 contains 11 residues. The germline V gene has CDR1 SNHLY and CDR2 FYNNEI. The CDR3 DNA is TGTGCCAGCAGGGGACATACTGAAGCTTTCTTT. Encoded protein: CASRGHTEAFF.

This sequence joins TRBV27 and TRBJ2-7; a weak D match, TRBD1 (6 bases). The length of the CDR3 is 14 residues. V was shortened by 5 bases and J by 1 base, with 12 bases between the two germline ends. Germline-derived CDR1 and CDR2 are MNHEY and SMNVEV (reference sequence). The CDR3 DNA reads TGTGCCAGCAGTCCGGAACAGGGTTCCTACGAGCAGTACTTC. Protein: CASSPEQGSYEQYF.

This chain links TRBV6-5 with TRBJ1-2; D gene ambiguous. Per the germline V gene, CDR1 is MNHEY and CDR2 is SVGAGI. V lost 5 bases and J lost 7, with 8 bases in between. The CDR3 consists of 11 residues. For the CDR3, the DNA is TGTGCCAGCAGTGACGGAGGTGGCTACACCTTC. Protein: CASSDGGGYTF.

The chain recombines TRBV2 with TRBJ2-1; TRBD2 matches 12 bases. The CDR3 is 14 residues long. Germline-derived CDR1 and CDR2 are SNHLY and FYNNEI. Losses at the gene ends were 10 bases for V and 11 bases for J; bases not matched to a gene: 12. CDR3 protein: CAIRTSGDPIKQFF. Written as DNA, the CDR3 is TGTGCCATTCGGACTAGCGGGGATCCCATTAAGCAGTTCTTC.

This clone was observed once. The gene calls are TRBV7-2 and TRBJ2-3; 10 bases are a match to TRBD2. The J segment lost 6 bases and the V segment lost 4 bases, leaving 10 bases of the junction unmatched. CDR3 length: 16 amino acids. The germline CDR1 and CDR2 sequences are SGHTA and FQGNSA. The CDR3 region is CASSSLAGEARDTQYF. The DNA for the CDR3 is TGTGCCAGCAGCTCCCTAGCGGGGGAGGCCCGGGATACGCAGTATTTT.

This clone was detected a few times. DNA of the CDR3: TGTGCCAGCAGCTTACAACAGGGAAGGGGCACTGAAGCTTTCTTT. Encoded protein: CASSLQQGRGTEAFF. J is TRBJ1-1 and V is TRBV5-4, with D tentatively TRBD1 (6 bases). Germline V lookup: CDR1 SGHNT, CDR2 YYREEE (reference sequence). The CDR3 contains 15 residues. Trimming took off 2 bases at V and 4 bases at J, with 15 bases between the two ends.

The chain is built from TRBV6-6 and TRBJ2-7; 9 bases map to TRBD1. The J segment lost 2 bases and the V segment lost 8 bases, leaving 4 bases of the junction unmatched. The CDR3 totals 13 residues. Looked up from germline, CDR1 is MNHNY and CDR2 is SVGAGI (reference sequence). This chain's CDR3 is CASVDRGAYEQYF. CDR3 bases: TGTGCCAGCGTGGACAGGGGAGCCTACGAGCAGTACTTC.

The chain's CDR3 is CAISEGTGNLHF. The CDR3 DNA reads as TGTGCCATCAGCGAGGGGACAGGGAACCTCCACTTT. The chain is built from TRBV10-3 and TRBJ1-6; 9 bases map to TRBD1. Germline CDR1 reads ENHRY; CDR2 reads SYGVKD. This CDR3 spans 12 amino acids. With 6 bases clipped from V and 15 bases from J, the junction kept 6 bases outside the gene matches.

This clone was seen more than once but under ten times. The chain couples TRBV14 to TRBJ1-4; D ambiguous. The germline V gene has CDR1 SGHDN and CDR2 FVKESK. This CDR3 has 14 amino acids. The V end was cut by 4 bases, the J end by 3 bases, with 9 bases between. This CDR3 is CASSLGGSNEKLFF. The CDR3 DNA reads TGTGCCAGCAGCCTGGGAGGATCTAATGAAAAACTGTTTTTT.

This sequence joins TRBV19 and TRBJ1-5, with D possibly being TRBD1 (5 bases). CDR3 size: 14 residues. Deletions cut 5 bases from V and 4 bases from J, with 12 bases between. Germline CDR1 LNHDA, CDR2 SQIVND (reference sequence). As DNA, the CDR3 is TGTGCCAGTAGTGGGGGGGTAGGAAATCAGCCCCAGCATTTT. Translated: CASSGGVGNQPQHF.

This clone was counted a few times. The V gene is TRBV6-4, the J gene TRBJ1-2, with D perhaps TRBD1 (5 bases). The CDR3 covers 14 residues. Deletions cut 2 bases from V and 4 bases from J, with 11 bases between. From germline, CDR1 is MRHNA and CDR2 SNTAGT. In DNA form, the CDR3 reads TGTGCCAGCAGTGACGGGCAGGGTGCCTATGGCTACACCTTC. Translated: CASSDGQGAYGYTF.

This rearrangement joins TRBV7-8 to TRBJ1-3; D is perhaps TRBD1 (5 bases). V lost 7 bases to trimming and J lost 0 bases, with 13 bases between them. The CDR3 totals 15 residues. Germline CDR1 and CDR2: SGHVS and FQNEAQ. CDR3 residues: CASTPEGVSGNTIYF. Written as DNA, the CDR3 is TGTGCCAGCACCCCAGAAGGGGTCTCTGGAAACACCATATATTTT.

The chain employs TRBV2 and TRBJ1-4; 9 bases are shared with TRBD1. This CDR3 has 15 residues. Trimming removed 6 bases from V and 5 bases from J; junction bases left unmatched: 7. CDR1 and CDR2 from the germline V gene are SNHLY and FYNNEI. The CDR3 protein is CASRETGTGNEKLFF. CDR3 nucleotides: TGTGCCAGCAGAGAGACCGGGACAGGGAATGAAAAACTGTTTTTT. Filled out from reference TRBV2 and TRBJ1-4, the complete variable domain reads EPEVTQTPSHQVTQMGQEVILRCVPISNHLYFYWYRQILGQKVEFLVSFYNNEISEKSEIFDDQFSVERPDGSNFTLKIRSTKLEDSAMYFCASRETGTGNEKLFFGSGTQLSVL.

CDR3 amino acids: CASSPGVNYGYTF. The DNA for the CDR3 is TGTGCCAGCAGCCCGGGAGTTAACTATGGCTACACCTTC. V gene TRBV11-2 combines with J gene TRBJ1-2; D remains ambiguous. Between the trimmed V and J ends, which lost 5 bases and 1 base, there was a span of 8 bases. This CDR3 comprises 13 residues. Germline V gene data show CDR1 as SGHAT and CDR2 as FQNNGV.

This clone was seen once. V is TRBV4-2 and J is TRBJ2-5; 8 nucleotides match TRBD2. J gave up 5 bases and V 0 bases, and 5 bases lay outside the gene matches. The CDR3 length is 15 residues. Per the germline V gene, CDR1 is LGHNA and CDR2 is YNFKEQ. DNA for the CDR3: TGTGCCAGCAGCCAAGACCGGGGGGGCGTTGAGACCCAGTACTTC. Encoded protein: CASSQDRGGVETQYF.

The DNA for the CDR3 is TGTGCCTGGAGTGGGGAGGTCGGGTATGAAAAACTGTTTTTT. Encoded protein: CAWSGEVGYEKLFF. The chain recombines TRBV30 with TRBJ1-4, with D hard to call. V lost 1 base and J lost 6, with 12 bases in between. CDR3 length: 14 amino acids. Germline loops: CDR1 GTSNPN, CDR2 SVGIG (reference sequence).

The chain recombines TRBV5-1 with TRBJ2-7; D is possibly TRBD1 (7 bases). Trimming pared 0 bases from V and 2 bases from J, leaving 12 bases between. The CDR3 is 15 residues long. From germline, CDR1 is SGHRS and CDR2 YFSETQ. CDR3 sequence (DNA): TGCGCCAGCAGCTTGGGGCAGGGGGGTCCCTACGAGCAGTACTTC. Translated: CASSLGQGGPYEQYF.

This clone has only a few counts. The V call is TRBV4-3, the J call TRBJ2-7; D possibly corresponds to TRBD1 (5 bases). CDR1 LGHNA and CDR2 YSLEER come from the germline V gene. This CDR3 region has 17 residues. V lost 2 bases to trimming and J lost 1 base, with 18 bases between them. The CDR3 is CASSQQQAVGLSYEQYF. CDR3 bases: TGCGCCAGCAGCCAACAACAGGCCGTCGGCTTGTCCTACGAGCAGTACTTC.

The V call is TRBV30, the J call TRBJ1-6; D ambiguous. The CDR3 totals 17 residues. V was cut by 5 bases and J by 7 bases, with 24 bases left in between. CDR1 is GTSNPN and CDR2 is SVGIG in the germline V gene (reference sequence). For the CDR3, the DNA is TGTGCCTGGGCGGGATATCGAGGGTCCTCTAGGAATTCACCCCTCCACTTT. Translating gives CAWAGYRGSSRNSPLHF.